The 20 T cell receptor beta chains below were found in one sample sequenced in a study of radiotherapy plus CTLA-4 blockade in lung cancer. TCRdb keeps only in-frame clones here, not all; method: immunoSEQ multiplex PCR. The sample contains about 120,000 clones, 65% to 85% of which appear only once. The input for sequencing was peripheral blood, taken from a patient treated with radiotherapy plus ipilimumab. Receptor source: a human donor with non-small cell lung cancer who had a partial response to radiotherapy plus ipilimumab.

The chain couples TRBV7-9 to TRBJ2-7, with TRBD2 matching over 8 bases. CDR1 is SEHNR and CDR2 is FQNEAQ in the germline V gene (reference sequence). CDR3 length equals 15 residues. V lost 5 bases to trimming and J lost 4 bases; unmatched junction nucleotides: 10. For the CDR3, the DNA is TGTGCCAGCAGCCAAAGGGTTAGCGGGACATACGAGCAGTACTTC. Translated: CASSQRVSGTYEQYF. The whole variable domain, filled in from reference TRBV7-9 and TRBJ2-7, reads DTGVSQNPRHKITKRGQNVTFRCDPISEHNRLYWYRQTLGQGPEFLTYFQNEAQLEKSRLLSDRFSAERPKGSFSTLEIQRTEQGDSAMYLCASSQRVSGTYEQYFGPGTRLTVT.

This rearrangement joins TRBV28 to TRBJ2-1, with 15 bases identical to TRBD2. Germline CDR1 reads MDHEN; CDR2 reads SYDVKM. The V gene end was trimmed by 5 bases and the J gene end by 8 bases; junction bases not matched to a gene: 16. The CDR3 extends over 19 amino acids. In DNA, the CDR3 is TGTGCCAGCAGTGTTATGGGTTGGAGGACTAGCGGGAGGGCCGATGAGCAGTTCTTC. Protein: CASSVMGWRTSGRADEQFF.

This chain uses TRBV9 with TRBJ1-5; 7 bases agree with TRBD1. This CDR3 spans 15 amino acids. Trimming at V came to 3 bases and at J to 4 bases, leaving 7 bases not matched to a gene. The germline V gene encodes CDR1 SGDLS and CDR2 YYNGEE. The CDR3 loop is CASSAGQFLNQPQHF. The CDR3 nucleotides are TGTGCCAGCAGCGCGGGACAGTTCCTAAATCAGCCCCAGCATTTT.

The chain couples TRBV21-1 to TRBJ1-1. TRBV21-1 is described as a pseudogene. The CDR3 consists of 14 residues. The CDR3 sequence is CASSKVPKNTEAFF. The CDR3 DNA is TGTGCCAGCAGCAAAGTACCTAAGAACACTGAAGCTTTCTTT.

The CDR3 protein is CASQGYLYEQYV. In DNA form, the CDR3 reads TGTGCCAGTCAGGGGTATCTCTACGAGCAGTACGTC. The V call is TRBV6-1, the J call TRBJ2-7, with a weak D call TRBD1 (6 bases). In germline, CDR1 is MNHNS, CDR2 SASEGT. The CDR3 length is 12 residues. The germline V and J ends were trimmed by 9 bases and 3 bases, with 12 bases remaining between them.

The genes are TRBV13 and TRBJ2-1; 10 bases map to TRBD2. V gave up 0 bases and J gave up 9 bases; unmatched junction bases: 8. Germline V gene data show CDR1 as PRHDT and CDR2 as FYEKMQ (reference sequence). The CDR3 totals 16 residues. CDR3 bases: TGTGCCAGCAGCTTAGGGCTAGCGGGAGTCCGGGGTGAGCAGTTCTTC. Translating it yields CASSLGLAGVRGEQFF.

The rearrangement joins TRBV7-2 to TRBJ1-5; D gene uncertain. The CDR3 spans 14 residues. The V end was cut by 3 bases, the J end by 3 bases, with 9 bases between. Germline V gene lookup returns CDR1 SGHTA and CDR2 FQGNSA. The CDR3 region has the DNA TGTGCCAGCAGCTTGGGCAGGAACAATCAGCCCCAGCATTTT. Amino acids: CASSLGRNNQPQHF.

The CDR3: CASSSLGRANLLSGANVLTF. Here the CDR3 DNA reads TGTGCCAGCAGCTCCCTTGGGCGGGCGAACCTTCTCTCTGGGGCCAACGTCCTGACTTTC. The chain has TRBV14 and TRBJ2-6; TRBD2 is a possible D gene (5 bases). V was pared by 5 bases and J by 0 bases, with 23 bases between. This CDR3 is 20 amino acids long. CDR1 SGHDN and CDR2 FVKESK come from the germline V gene.

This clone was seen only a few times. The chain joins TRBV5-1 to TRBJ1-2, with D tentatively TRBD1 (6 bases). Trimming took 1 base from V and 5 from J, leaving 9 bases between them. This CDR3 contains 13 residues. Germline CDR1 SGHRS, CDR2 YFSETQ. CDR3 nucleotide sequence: TGCGCCAGCAGCTTGCCAGGGGTATATGGCTACACCTTC. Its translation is CASSLPGVYGYTF.

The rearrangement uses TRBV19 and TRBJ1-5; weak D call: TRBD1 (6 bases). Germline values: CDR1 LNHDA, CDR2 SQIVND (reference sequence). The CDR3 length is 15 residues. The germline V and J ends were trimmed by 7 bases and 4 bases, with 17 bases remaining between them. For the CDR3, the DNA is TGTGCCAGTATTTCACCGGGACACCCTAATCAGCCCCAGCATTTT. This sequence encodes CASISPGHPNQPQHF.

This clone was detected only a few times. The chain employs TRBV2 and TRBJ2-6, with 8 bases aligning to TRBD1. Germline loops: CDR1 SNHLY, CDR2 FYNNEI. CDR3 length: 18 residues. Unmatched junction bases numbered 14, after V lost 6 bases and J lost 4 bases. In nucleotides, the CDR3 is TGTGCCAGCAGGGGTTTGGGCAGGGGGCGTGGAGGGGCCAACGTCCTGACTTTC. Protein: CASRGLGRGRGGANVLTF.

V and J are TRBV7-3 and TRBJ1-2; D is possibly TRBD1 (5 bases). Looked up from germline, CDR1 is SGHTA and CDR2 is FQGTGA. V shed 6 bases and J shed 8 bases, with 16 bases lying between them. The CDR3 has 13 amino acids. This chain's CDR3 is CASSPSAGTGYTF. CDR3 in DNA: TGTGCCAGCAGTCCGTCGGCGGGGACGGGCTACACCTTC.

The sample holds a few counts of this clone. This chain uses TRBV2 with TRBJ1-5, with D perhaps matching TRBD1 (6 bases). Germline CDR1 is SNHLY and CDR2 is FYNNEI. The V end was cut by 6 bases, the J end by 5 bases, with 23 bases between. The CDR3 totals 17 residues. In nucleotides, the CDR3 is TGTGCCAGCAGCGGTAAAGGCCGGGGAGGGGGTCATCAGCCCCAGCATTTT. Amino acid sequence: CASSGKGRGGGHQPQHF.

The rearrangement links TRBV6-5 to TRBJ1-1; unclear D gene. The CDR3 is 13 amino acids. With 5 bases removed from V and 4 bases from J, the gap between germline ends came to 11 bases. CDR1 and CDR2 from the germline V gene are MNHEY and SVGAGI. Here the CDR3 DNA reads TGTGCCAGCAGTACCGGACTTATCACTGAAGCTTTCTTT. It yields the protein CASSTGLITEAFF.

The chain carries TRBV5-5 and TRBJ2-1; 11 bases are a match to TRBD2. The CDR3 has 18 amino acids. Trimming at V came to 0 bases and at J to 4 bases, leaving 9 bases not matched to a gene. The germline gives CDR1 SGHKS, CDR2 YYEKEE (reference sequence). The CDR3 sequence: CASSLGTLGTSGYNEQFF. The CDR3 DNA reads TGTGCCAGCAGCTTGGGGACCTTGGGGACTAGCGGTTACAATGAGCAGTTCTTC.

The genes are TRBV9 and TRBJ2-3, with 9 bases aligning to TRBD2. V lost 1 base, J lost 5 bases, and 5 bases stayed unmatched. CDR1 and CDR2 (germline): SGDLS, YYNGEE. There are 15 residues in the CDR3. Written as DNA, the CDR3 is TGTGCCAGCAGCGTATCTGCGGGGGGGCTAGATACGCAGTATTTT. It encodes CASSVSAGGLDTQYF.

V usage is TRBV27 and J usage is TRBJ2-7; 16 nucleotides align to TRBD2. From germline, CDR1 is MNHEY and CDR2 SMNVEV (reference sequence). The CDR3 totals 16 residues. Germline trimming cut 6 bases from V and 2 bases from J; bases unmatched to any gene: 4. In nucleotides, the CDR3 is TGTGCCAGCAGACCGGGACTAGCGGGAGGGCCCTACGAGCAGTACTTC. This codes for CASRPGLAGGPYEQYF.

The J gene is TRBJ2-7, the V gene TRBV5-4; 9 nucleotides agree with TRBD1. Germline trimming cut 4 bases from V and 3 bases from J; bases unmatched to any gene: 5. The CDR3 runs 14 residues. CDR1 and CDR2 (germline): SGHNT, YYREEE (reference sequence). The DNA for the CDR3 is TGTGCCAGCAGCCCGACAGGGGGTGTCTACGAGCAGTACTTC. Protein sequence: CASSPTGGVYEQYF. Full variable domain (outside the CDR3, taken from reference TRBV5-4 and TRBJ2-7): ETGVTQSPTHLIKTRGQQVTLRCSSQSGHNTVSWYQQALGQGPQFIFQYYREEENGRGNFPPRFSGLQFPNYSSELNVNALELDDSALYLCASSPTGGVYEQYFGPGTRLTVT.

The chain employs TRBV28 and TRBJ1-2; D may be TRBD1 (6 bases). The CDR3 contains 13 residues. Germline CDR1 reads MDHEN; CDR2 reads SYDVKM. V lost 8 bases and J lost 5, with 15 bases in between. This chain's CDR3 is CASFMTGRYGYTF. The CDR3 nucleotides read TGTGCCAGCTTCATGACAGGCAGATATGGCTACACCTTC.

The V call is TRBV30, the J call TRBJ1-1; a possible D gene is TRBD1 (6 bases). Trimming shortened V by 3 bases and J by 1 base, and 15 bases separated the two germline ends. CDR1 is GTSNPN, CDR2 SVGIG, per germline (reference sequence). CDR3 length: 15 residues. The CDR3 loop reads CAWSPLRDTNTEAFF. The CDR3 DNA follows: TGTGCCTGGAGCCCACTCCGGGACACGAACACTGAAGCTTTCTTT.